The text below deals with one T cell receptor (beta chain). The antigen it binds to is not known. Nothing much larger sits one base from this clone, and base qualities are not available. This specimen comes from a study of radiotherapy plus CTLA-4 blockade in lung cancer listed by TCRdb under 2018. For context, the study as a whole: Among the enrolled patients, about 20% had an objective response, and 31% reached disease control. On the study overall, not on this receptor specifically: TCR clones derived from tumors expanded in peripheral blood after treatment with radiotherapy and ipilimumab. The strongest predictors of response were reported to be early dynamic shifts in blood T cell clones along with a rise in serum interferon-beta following radiation.

In this study, focal radiation therapy paired with CTLA-4 blockade (ipilimumab) was tested in patients who had chemo-refractory metastatic non-small-cell lung cancer. Receptors were amplified or captured by the immunoSEQ multiplex PCR assay. TCRdb's version of the immuneACCESS table is confined to in-frame rearrangements and falls short of the full clone set. An unresolved V gene accounts for under half of the shortfall where checked; the remainder is of unknown origin. The table for this sample lists about 31,000 clones; around 73% of them were counted only once. In total, the top ten clones hold around 7% of the sample. Looking up the germline V gene yields CDR1 SGHAT and CDR2 FQNNGV. Taken from cysteine to phenylalanine, the CDR3 has 15 residues. Only CDR3 DNA remains: 45 bases, in frame from the first base. V lost 0 bases and J lost 3 bases; the stretch between them is 11 bases long.

The input for sequencing was peripheral blood, taken from a patient treated with radiotherapy plus ipilimumab. This chain joins TRBV11-2 to TRBJ1-1, with no D gene named confidently. The clonotype originates from a human donor with non-small cell lung cancer who had stable disease on radiotherapy plus ipilimumab. In nucleotide form, the sequence is TGTGCCAGCAGCTTAGAGGTGGGGAGGTACACTGAAGCTTTCTTT. This yields the protein CASSLEVGRYTEAFF.